The present T cell receptor (beta chain) was sequenced within a study of tumor-infiltrating lymphocytes in primary liver carcinoma. Study overall: The cohort consisted of patients whose primary liver carcinoma was surgically resected. Male and female patients aged 30 to 69 years made up the cohort.

Unsorted whole blood yielded the blood RNA, and germline DNA was also extracted. Chronic HBV infection was present in the patients, who were treatment-naive. The investigators made TCR beta cDNA from around 540 ng total RNA, using a constant-region primer. The TCR beta library was amplified through three nested multiplex PCR rounds in a modified ARM-PCR procedure. MiXCR, applied by TCRdb to the multiplex PCR reads, yields one record per CDR3 protein. The profile shows around 330,000 distinct CDR3 sequences, around three fifths of them singletons. On this clonotype itself: One junction end does not reproduce the germline sequence, and a read error may be involved.

Sequenced input: peripheral blood. The TCR was taken from a woman aged 30 to 39 with primary liver carcinoma and hepatitis B virus infection.

This CDR3 is CANSLAGGSETQYF. CDR3 coding DNA: TGTGCCAACAGCTTGGCGGGTGGGTCGGAGACCCAGTACTTC. V and J are TRBV5-6 and TRBJ2-5; TRBD2 might be the D (5 bases). The CDR3 is 14 residues long. Germline CDR1 SGHDT, CDR2 YYEEEE.